This entry features one T cell receptor (beta chain) sequence. Distinct nucleotide sequences in the sample also encode this CDR3. The record originates from a study of blood T cell repertoires in COVID-19. Study-wide context: Specimens from acute and convalescent COVID-19 originated in the United States, Italy and Spain. PBMCs, B-cell-depleted T cells, or T cells were the source of the cDNA or gDNA that made up the material.

V dropped 3 bases and J dropped 5; count of bases not matched to a gene: 1. Per the germline V gene, CDR1 is MGHRA and CDR2 is YSYEKL. There are 14 residues in the CDR3. As processed by the authors: For nucleated cells, counts were estimated from reference gene primer amplification. Clones were sequenced by immunoSEQ multiplex PCR, and TCRdb holds only the in-frame ones, with some missing. The DNA gave D and trimming, while V, J and clone size come from that table. The sample records 200,000 to 250,000 clones, 70% to 90% being singletons. This sequence originates from a man aged 35 to 55 with acute or convalescent COVID-19. The sequencing input was peripheral blood. The V call is TRBV4-1, the J call TRBJ1-5; 10 bases fit TRBD1. CDR3 protein: CASSQGTGDQPQHF. CDR3 in DNA: TGCGCCAGCAGCCAGGGGACAGGGGATCAGCCCCAGCATTTT.